The clone carrying this T cell receptor beta chain was detected only a few times. The source of the sample is a study of cytomegalovirus exposure and HLA in healthy donors. In the PCR, 60 Vbeta and 13 Jbeta primers were used. The protocol was immunoSEQ multiplex PCR, while the TCRdb copy is restricted to in-frame clones and leaves out a portion. This table holds approximately 100,000 clones, less than 85% found once. In germline, CDR1 is GTSNPN, CDR2 SVGIG (reference sequence). This CDR3 region has 13 residues. The trim removed 2 bases at V and 5 bases at J, leaving 5 bases unmatched. The receptor was isolated from a woman aged 18-29 years in good health and CMV-seropositive. The sequenced material came from PBMCs. The gene calls are TRBV30 and TRBJ2-7; 8 bases are shared with TRBD2. The CDR3 DNA is TGTGCCTGGAGTTCGGGAGGGCGGGACGAGCAGTACTTC. It codes for CAWSSGGRDEQYF.